This is a list of T cell receptor beta chains from one sample in a study of cytomegalovirus exposure and HLA in healthy donors. Here immunoSEQ multiplex PCR was the method, and the copy in TCRdb shows in-frame clones only, minus some. The data show about 200,000 clones, with over 75% seen just once and about 2.3% held by the top ten. The specimen was PBMCs. The origin of the receptors is a woman aged 50 to 60 in good health and CMV-seronegative. Each CDR3 is given with its conserved first and last residue. D genes are given only for firm matches. Size is stated for part of the rows, as once, few or many counts, or as a class when the clone is expanded.

d_gene	j_gene	abundance	v_gene	CDR3aa	CDR3nt
NA	TRBJ1-2	NA	TRBV5-1	CASSPPETAMGYTF	TGCGCCAGCAGCCCCCCGGAGACAGCTATGGGCTACACCTTC
NA	TRBJ1-2	NA	TRBV5-1	CASSLVVDSNYGYTF	TGCGCCAGCAGCTTGGTGGTGGACAGTAACTATGGCTACACCTTC
TRBD1	TRBJ1-2	NA	TRBV19	CASSLRTGSAMDGYTF	TGTGCCAGTAGTCTCCGGACAGGGAGCGCTATGGACGGCTACACCTTC
TRBD2	TRBJ2-2	NA	TRBV7-2	CASSSRTSGSRTGELFF	TGTGCCAGCAGCTCTCGGACTAGCGGGAGTCGGACCGGGGAGCTGTTTTTT
TRBD1	TRBJ1-2	NA	TRBV28	CATLLRPGQGPGYTF	TGTGCCACCCTCCTCAGACCGGGACAGGGTCCTGGCTACACCTTC
NA	TRBJ2-5	NA	TRBV19	CASSLDSSRTQYF	TGTGCCAGTAGTCTGGACTCTTCTAGGACCCAGTACTTC
TRBD1	TRBJ2-7	NA	TRBV28	CASSQTGTASYEQYF	TGTGCCAGCAGTCAAACCGGGACAGCGTCCTACGAGCAGTACTTC
NA	TRBJ2-6	NA	TRBV11-2	CASSLLTGANVLTF	TGTGCCAGCAGCTTACTAACTGGGGCCAACGTCCTGACTTTC
NA	TRBJ1-1	few	TRBV5-1	CASSPTEGTEAFF	TGCGCCAGCAGCCCCACCGAGGGTACTGAAGCTTTCTTT
TRBD1	TRBJ2-5	NA	TRBV19	CASSPPGGQETQYF	TGTGCCAGTAGTCCCCCAGGGGGCCAAGAGACCCAGTACTTC
NA	TRBJ2-7	NA	TRBV6-5	CASSYSGRGVEQYF	TGTGCCAGCAGTTACTCGGGCAGGGGAGTCGAGCAGTACTTC
TRBD1	TRBJ1-1	NA	TRBV15	CATSRGSLGSGQGDTEAFF	TGTGCCACCAGCAGAGGCAGCCTGGGATCCGGACAGGGCGACACTGAAGCTTTCTTT
TRBD1	TRBJ1-3	NA	TRBV28	CASSSQGTGGNTIYF	TGTGCCAGCAGTTCCCAAGGGACAGGGGGAAACACCATATATTTT
NA	TRBJ2-5	NA	TRBV18	CASSSNQETQYF	TGTGCCAGCTCATCAAACCAAGAGACCCAGTACTTC
NA	TRBJ1-1	once	TRBV18	CASSPQGMNTEAFF	TGTGCCAGCTCACCACAGGGGATGAACACTGAAGCTTTCTTT
NA	TRBJ2-1	NA	TRBV11-2	CASSLVSRVNEQFF	TGTGCCAGCAGCTTAGTGAGCAGGGTCAATGAGCAGTTCTTC
NA	TRBJ2-7	NA	TRBV9	CASSVSLLGDEQYF	TGTGCCAGCAGCGTGTCTTTGCTAGGGGACGAGCAGTACTTC
TRBD2	TRBJ2-1	once	TRBV28	CASSLGASGRNEQFF	TGTGCCAGCAGTCTAGGGGCTAGCGGGAGGAATGAGCAGTTCTTC
TRBD2	TRBJ2-1	NA	TRBV29-1	CSVRSGSLNEQFF	TGCAGCGTTCGTAGCGGGAGTCTAAATGAGCAGTTCTTC
TRBD2	TRBJ2-7	NA	TRBV19	CASSTGTSGSGYEQYF	TGTGCCAGTAGTACGGGGACTAGCGGGAGTGGTTACGAGCAGTACTTC
NA	TRBJ2-6	NA	TRBV28	CASSFPAGGANVLTF	TGTGCCAGCAGTTTCCCCGCAGGAGGGGCCAACGTCCTGACTTTC
NA	TRBJ1-4	NA	TRBV30	CAWSQRTGTNEKLFF	TGTGCCTGGAGTCAACGAACAGGGACTAATGAAAAACTGTTTTTT
NA	TRBJ2-1	NA	TRBV20-1	CSYPAYNEQFF	TGCAGCTACCCCGCTTACAATGAGCAGTTCTTC
TRBD1	TRBJ1-1	once	TRBV5-1	CASRQRTGSTEAFF	TGCGCCAGCAGACAAAGGACAGGGTCCACTGAAGCTTTCTTT
NA	TRBJ1-5	NA	TRBV6-1	CASSEARGAGQPQHF	TGTGCCAGCAGTGAAGCAAGAGGCGCGGGGCAGCCCCAGCATTTT
NA	TRBJ2-5	NA	TRBV28	CASNVGGTVRAQYF	TGTGCCAGCAACGTCGGAGGTACGGTTAGGGCCCAGTACTTC
TRBD2	TRBJ2-5	NA	TRBV2	CASSEARGGGTQYF	TGTGCCAGCAGTGAAGCACGTGGCGGGGGGACCCAGTACTTC
NA	TRBJ2-7	NA	TRBV27	CASSSRLGEQYF	TGTGCCAGCAGTTCCCGCCTAGGAGAGCAGTACTTC
TRBD2	TRBJ2-5	NA	TRBV27	CASSSLAGVETQYF	TGTGCCAGCAGTTCCCTAGCGGGAGTGGAGACCCAGTACTTC
TRBD2	TRBJ2-3	NA	TRBV6-1	CASSSPGLSTDTQYF	TGTGCCAGCAGTTCTCCGGGACTATCCACAGATACGCAGTATTTT
TRBD2	TRBJ2-1	NA	TRBV19	CASSSRRTSGRGSYNEQFF	TGTGCCAGTAGTAGCCGCCGGACTAGCGGGAGGGGGTCCTACAATGAGCAGTTCTTC
TRBD2	TRBJ2-5	once	TRBV6-1	CASSIIAGGQETQYF	TGTGCCAGCAGTATAATAGCGGGAGGGCAAGAGACCCAGTACTTC
NA	TRBJ2-5	NA	TRBV7-9	CASTPLGRGETQYF	TGTGCCAGCACCCCTTTGGGCCGTGGGGAGACCCAGTACTTC
NA	TRBJ1-2	once	TRBV19	CASRLQGQGGYTF	TGTGCCAGTCGACTACAGGGACAAGGTGGCTACACCTTC
NA	TRBJ2-6	NA	TRBV6-5	CASSRGGANVLTF	TGTGCCAGCAGTAGGGGGGGGGCCAACGTCCTGACTTTC
NA	TRBJ2-5	NA	TRBV29-1	CSVVRGSETQYF	TGCAGCGTTGTAAGGGGATCAGAGACCCAGTACTTC
TRBD1	TRBJ1-2	NA	TRBV7-8	CASSLETGAYGYTF	TGTGCCAGCAGCTTAGAGACAGGGGCCTATGGCTACACCTTC
TRBD2	TRBJ2-2	once	TRBV7-9	CASSLERTSGTGELFF	TGTGCCAGCAGCTTAGAGCGGACTAGCGGCACCGGGGAGCTGTTTTTT
NA	TRBJ2-1	NA	TRBV25-1	CASSVGGPKSEQFF	TGTGCCAGCAGTGTGGGGGGTCCCAAATCTGAGCAGTTCTTC
NA	TRBJ1-1	once	TRBV5-6	CASSLLGAKTEAFF	TGTGCCAGCAGCTTACTGGGGGCAAAGACTGAAGCTTTCTTT
NA	TRBJ1-1	NA	TRBV19	CASSNLLWTVAFF	TGTGCCAGTAGTAACCTCCTATGGACTGTGGCTTTCTTT
TRBD1	TRBJ2-2	NA	TRBV28	CASSPSGQGLKTGELFF	TGTGCCAGCAGTCCTTCGGGACAGGGATTAAAAACCGGGGAGCTGTTTTTT